These 32 T cell receptor beta chains share one sample of origin, sequenced in a study of cytomegalovirus exposure and HLA in healthy donors (dated by TCRdb to about 2017). The method was the immunoSEQ multiplex PCR assay. For the multiplex PCR, a mixture combining 60 forward primers for TCR Vbeta segments and 13 reverse primers for TCR Jbeta segments was used. As stored in TCRdb, this immuneACCESS dataset retains in-frame rearrangements with V and J assigned. A fraction of the clones does not appear; measured against another copy, unresolved V genes explain less than half of the discrepancy, and the remainder lacks a known reason. For this sample the table gives tens of thousands of clones, of which approximately 78% were detected only once. The ten largest clones capture 4% to 5.5% of the sample. Sequencing was carried out using PBMCs. The receptors shown here come from a male donor in good health and CMV-seropositive.

This clone was recorded only once. The chain employs TRBV7-9 and TRBJ1-6, with TRBD1 identical over 7 bases. Trimming took 5 bases from V and 14 from J; bases not matched to a gene: 18. The CDR3 contains 16 residues. Germline V gene lookup returns CDR1 SEHNR and CDR2 FQNEAQ (reference sequence). CDR3 coding DNA: TGTGCCAGCAGCGGCAAAACAGGGGATTCTCTACCCACCCTCCACTTT. Its protein product is CASSGKTGDSLPTLHF.

The gene calls are TRBV4-2 and TRBJ1-1; 11 bases align to TRBD1. Germline CDR1 LGHNA, CDR2 YNFKEQ. The CDR3 is made up of 16 amino acids. The V segment lost 4 bases and the J segment 0 bases; nucleotides outside the gene matches: 4. The chain's CDR3 is CASSRGQGAMNTEAFF. CDR3 nucleotide sequence: TGTGCCAGCAGCCGTGGACAGGGGGCGATGAACACTGAAGCTTTCTTT.

The rearrangement links TRBV18 to TRBJ1-2, with TRBD1 as a possible D gene (5 bases). This CDR3 has 15 residues. The V gene's germline CDR1 is KGHSH and CDR2 LQKENI. V was shortened by 2 bases and J by 2 bases, with 12 bases between the two germline ends. The CDR3 nucleotides read TGTGCCAGCTCACCATCCCTGACAGAGAACTATGGCTACACCTTC. It yields the protein CASSPSLTENYGYTF.

J is TRBJ2-7 and V is TRBV6-5; 8 bases line up with TRBD2. CDR1 is MNHEY, CDR2 SVGAGI, per germline. The CDR3 runs 15 residues. V lost 0 bases, J lost 7 bases, and 8 bases stayed unmatched. Here the CDR3 reads CASSYSAGGAKEQYF. The CDR3 nucleotides read TGTGCCAGCAGTTACTCGGCCGGGGGGGCGAAGGAGCAGTACTTC.

The J gene is TRBJ2-7, the V gene TRBV14, with D possibly being TRBD1 (6 bases). The CDR3 is 16 amino acids. Germline CDR1 is SGHDN and CDR2 is FVKESK. Trimming cost V 3 bases and J 1 base, with 16 bases left between them. The CDR3: CASSHEAGTLSYEQYF. CDR3 DNA sequence: TGTGCCAGCAGCCACGAAGCCGGGACACTTTCCTACGAGCAGTACTTC.

This clone showed up just once. This chain links TRBV7-8 with TRBJ1-4; D not certain. In germline, CDR1 is SGHVS, CDR2 FQNEAQ. The CDR3 totals 18 residues. V lost 0 bases and J lost 4, with 18 bases in between. DNA of the CDR3: TGTGCCAGCAGCTTAGCTGGCAGCTATGACTCACTTAATGAAAAACTGTTTTTT. Encoded protein: CASSLAGSYDSLNEKLFF.

The sample holds one count of this clone. The V call is TRBV6-4, the J call TRBJ2-3; TRBD1 matches at 8 bases. The ends lost 3 bases at V and 2 bases at J; junction bases unmatched: 4. CDR1 is MRHNA and CDR2 is SNTAGT in the germline V gene. The CDR3 loop spans 15 amino acids. The chain's CDR3 is CASSDGTGDTDTQYF. CDR3 coding DNA: TGTGCCAGCAGTGATGGGACAGGAGACACAGATACGCAGTATTTT.

This clone was counted a single time. The rearrangement uses TRBV30 and TRBJ2-1, with a tentative D call TRBD2 (6 bases). The CDR3 totals 13 residues. V lost 3 bases and J 7 bases, leaving 13 bases between the germline ends. Germline values: CDR1 GTSNPN, CDR2 SVGIG (reference sequence). This CDR3 is CAWRRGLRNEQFF. The CDR3 DNA is TGTGCCTGGAGAAGAGGACTAAGGAATGAGCAGTTCTTC.

The CDR3 protein is CASSLGTGTVTYEQYF. The CDR3, as DNA: TGCGCCAGCAGCTTGGGAACCGGGACAGTGACCTACGAGCAGTACTTC. The V gene is TRBV5-1, the J gene TRBJ2-7; 7 bases are a match to TRBD1. This CDR3 has 16 residues. Per germline, CDR1 SGHRS and CDR2 YFSETQ. J lost 2 bases, V lost 0 bases, and 8 bases had no gene match.

The rearrangement uses TRBV27 and TRBJ1-1, with D uncertain. The CDR3 covers 13 residues. V was trimmed by 7 bases and J by 0 bases, leaving 9 bases between them. Germline V gene sequence: CDR1 MNHEY, CDR2 SMNVEV (reference sequence). The CDR3 nucleotides read TGTGCCAGCACCCGGGATTTGAACACTGAAGCTTTCTTT. Translating gives CASTRDLNTEAFF.

This chain links TRBV6-6 with TRBJ2-7; D remains ambiguous. Germline CDR1 MNHNY, CDR2 SVGAGI (reference sequence). Trimming took 2 bases from V and 2 from J, leaving 10 bases between them. The CDR3 spans 14 residues. The CDR3 sequence is CASSYMQITYEQYF. For the CDR3, the DNA is TGTGCCAGCAGTTACATGCAGATCACCTACGAGCAGTACTTC.

The rearrangement joins TRBV4-1 to TRBJ2-5, with unresolved D. CDR1 is MGHRA and CDR2 is YSYEKL in the germline V gene. Trimming cost V 1 base and J 2 bases, with 11 bases left between them. The CDR3 totals 15 residues. In nucleotides, the CDR3 is TGCGCCAGCAGCCAAGTTGGGCCCAGACAAGAGACCCAGTACTTC. It yields the protein CASSQVGPRQETQYF.

The chain uses TRBV6-5 and TRBJ2-3, with D possibly matching TRBD2 (6 bases). Deletions cut 0 bases from V and 2 bases from J, with 9 bases between. Germline CDR1 is MNHEY and CDR2 is SVGAGI. This CDR3 spans 15 amino acids. CDR3: CASSYSGGLTDTQYF. The CDR3 nucleotides are TGTGCCAGCAGTTACTCGGGAGGACTCACAGATACGCAGTATTTT.

This clone has only a few counts. This sequence joins TRBV6-1 and TRBJ2-7, with D uncertain. Trimming left V 4 bases short and J 2 bases short, with 3 bases between. The germline V gene encodes CDR1 MNHNS and CDR2 SASEGT. CDR3 size: 11 residues. In DNA form, the CDR3 reads TGTGCCAGCAGTGCCACCTACGAGCAGTACTTC. This codes for CASSATYEQYF.

The chain has TRBV5-1 and TRBJ1-2; D gene ambiguous. Germline CDR1 is SGHRS and CDR2 is YFSETQ. The CDR3 spans 14 residues. The V end was cut by 0 bases, the J end by 0 bases, with 6 bases between. CDR3 protein: CASSLDRANYGYTF. In DNA, the CDR3 is TGCGCCAGCAGCTTGGACAGAGCTAACTATGGCTACACCTTC.

The V call is TRBV27, the J call TRBJ1-2; TRBD1 agrees at 7 bases. CDR1 and CDR2 (germline): MNHEY, SMNVEV (reference sequence). Trimming cost V 7 bases and J 7 bases; bases outside gene matches: 9. This CDR3 is 13 amino acids long. The CDR3 is CASIDRVGGGYTF. The CDR3 nucleotides are TGTGCCAGCATCGACAGGGTCGGTGGTGGCTACACCTTC.

This clone was detected a few times. The chain links TRBV29-1 to TRBJ2-5; TRBD2 aligns across 13 bases. Trimming took 4 bases from V and 3 from J; bases not matched to a gene: 5. Germline V gene data show CDR1 as SQVTM and CDR2 as ANQGSEA. This CDR3 has 15 residues. The CDR3 sequence: CSVGPTSGGEETQYF. CDR3 DNA sequence: TGCAGCGTTGGCCCTACTAGCGGGGGGGAAGAGACCCAGTACTTC.

This clone has a handful of counts. The V call is TRBV27, the J call TRBJ1-2; D is uncertain. V dropped 8 bases and J dropped 11 bases, with 21 bases sitting between them. The CDR3 sequence is 13 residues long. CDR1 is MNHEY, CDR2 SMNVEV, per germline (reference sequence). CDR3 nucleotide sequence: TGTGCCAGCCGGCTAGAAGGTGCCAGACTGTACACCTTC. Its translation is CASRLEGARLYTF.

The chain carries TRBV6-1 and TRBJ1-2, with 9 positions matching TRBD1. The CDR3 sequence is 15 residues long. Per the germline V gene, CDR1 is MNHNS and CDR2 is SASEGT. Losses at the gene ends were 6 bases for V and 2 bases for J; bases not matched to a gene: 7. The CDR3 bases are TGTGCCAGCAGCCCACTGGACAGGGGAAACTATGGCTACACCTTC. This encodes CASSPLDRGNYGYTF.

The J gene is TRBJ2-7, the V gene TRBV29-1, with D possibly matching TRBD1 (6 bases). The germline V gene has CDR1 SQVTM and CDR2 ANQGSEA. This CDR3 contains 17 residues. Trimming pared 0 bases from V and 2 bases from J, leaving 20 bases between. The CDR3 here is CSVEDRSSRDIAYEQYF. DNA of the CDR3: TGCAGCGTTGAAGATCGCTCTTCCCGGGACATCGCCTACGAGCAGTACTTC.

This clone was observed a single time. This chain uses TRBV27 with TRBJ2-7; maybe TRBD2 (5 bases). Per the germline V gene, CDR1 is MNHEY and CDR2 is SMNVEV (reference sequence). This CDR3 is built from 13 residues. Trimming pared 4 bases from V and 6 bases from J, leaving 13 bases between. This CDR3 reads CASSWGEPGEQYF. The CDR3, as DNA: TGTGCCAGCAGTTGGGGAGAGCCCGGCGAGCAGTACTTC.

The chain joins TRBV5-1 to TRBJ1-1; 7 bases map to TRBD1. Trimming removed 2 bases from V and 1 base from J; junction bases left unmatched: 8. The CDR3 runs to 16 residues. Germline V gene data show CDR1 as SGHRS and CDR2 as YFSETQ. CDR3 protein: CASSLSWDSQNTEAFF. In nucleotides, the CDR3 is TGCGCCAGCAGCTTAAGTTGGGACAGTCAGAACACTGAAGCTTTCTTT.

The V call is TRBV27, the J call TRBJ1-5; D not resolved. V was pared by 6 bases and J by 1 base, with 10 bases between. Germline assignment: CDR1 MNHEY and CDR2 SMNVEV (reference sequence). The CDR3 spans 14 residues. CDR3 bases: TGTGCCAGCAGAGGAGGGCTAAGCAATCAGCCCCAGCATTTT. Protein sequence: CASRGGLSNQPQHF.

This chain links TRBV7-8 with TRBJ2-5, with D uncertain. This CDR3 has 14 residues. Trimming left V 8 bases short and J 7 bases short, with 20 bases between. In germline, CDR1 is SGHVS, CDR2 FQNEAQ. The CDR3 coding sequence is TGTGCCAGCTCTGAAGTGCCGAGGTCCGGGACCCAGTACTTC. It specifies CASSEVPRSGTQYF.

J is TRBJ1-2 and V is TRBV14; D may be TRBD1 (6 bases). V lost 2 bases and J 3 bases, leaving 7 bases between the germline ends. The V gene's germline CDR1 is SGHDN and CDR2 FVKESK. The CDR3 totals 13 residues. CDR3 residues: CASSQSGDYGYTF. The CDR3 DNA is TGTGCCAGCAGCCAATCAGGGGACTATGGCTACACCTTC.

The V gene is TRBV9, the J gene TRBJ2-1, with D possibly matching TRBD2 (6 bases). Germline CDR1 and CDR2: SGDLS and YYNGEE. V lost 3 bases and J 10 bases, leaving 17 bases between the germline ends. The CDR3 totals 14 residues. The CDR3 nucleotides are TGTGCCAGCAGCGGAACCGGACTAACTATAGAGCAGTTCTTC. This gives the protein CASSGTGLTIEQFF.

The V gene is TRBV28, the J gene TRBJ1-4; no firm D call. The CDR3 runs 16 residues. Germline-derived CDR1 and CDR2 are MDHEN and SYDVKM. V gave up 2 bases and J gave up 8 bases, with 18 bases separating them. The CDR3 sequence: CASSLTRRGGWEKLFF. The CDR3 DNA reads TGTGCCAGCAGTTTAACTCGACGGGGTGGTTGGGAAAAACTGTTTTTT.

The rearrangement links TRBV30 to TRBJ2-7; 9 nucleotides align to TRBD1. This CDR3 has 14 residues. Germline V gene lookup returns CDR1 GTSNPN and CDR2 SVGIG (reference sequence). Losses at the gene ends were 8 bases for V and 2 bases for J; bases not matched to a gene: 10. CDR3 DNA: TGTGCCCTAAAATGGGGACAGGGAACCTACGAGCAGTACTTC. Translation: CALKWGQGTYEQYF.

The chain employs TRBV28 and TRBJ2-7; TRBD2 aligns across 9 bases. Looked up from germline, CDR1 is MDHEN and CDR2 is SYDVKM. This CDR3 comprises 16 residues. The J segment lost 0 bases and the V segment lost 5 bases, leaving 8 bases of the junction unmatched. In DNA form, the CDR3 reads TGTGCCAGCAGTACCTCACTAGCGGGTATCTCCTACGAGCAGTACTTC. This codes for CASSTSLAGISYEQYF.

The rearrangement links TRBV5-4 to TRBJ2-1; D remains unclear. Trimming took off 3 bases at V and 0 bases at J, with 16 bases between the two ends. There are 17 residues in the CDR3. The germline V gene has CDR1 SGHNT and CDR2 YYREEE (reference sequence). The DNA of the CDR3 is TGTGCCAGCAGCTCGCTAGACCAGATACTCTCCTACAATGAGCAGTTCTTC. Residues: CASSSLDQILSYNEQFF.

This chain uses TRBV4-2 with TRBJ2-1; 10 nucleotides match TRBD2. CDR1 LGHNA and CDR2 YNFKEQ come from the germline V gene. V shed 6 bases and J 7 bases; nucleotides not matched to a gene: 9. This CDR3 region has 15 residues. As DNA, the CDR3 is TGTGCCAGCAGTCAAAGCGGGGGGGCCAATAATGAGCAGTTCTTC. Protein: CASSQSGGANNEQFF.

V is TRBV28 and J is TRBJ1-4; TRBD1 aligns across 11 bases. Per germline, CDR1 MDHEN and CDR2 SYDVKM. With V trimmed by 6 bases and J by 8 bases, 8 bases remained unmatched. This CDR3 has 15 residues. The CDR3 bases are TGTGCCAGCAGCACCCCCGGACAGGGGGCAGAAAAACTGTTTTTT. It yields the protein CASSTPGQGAEKLFF.